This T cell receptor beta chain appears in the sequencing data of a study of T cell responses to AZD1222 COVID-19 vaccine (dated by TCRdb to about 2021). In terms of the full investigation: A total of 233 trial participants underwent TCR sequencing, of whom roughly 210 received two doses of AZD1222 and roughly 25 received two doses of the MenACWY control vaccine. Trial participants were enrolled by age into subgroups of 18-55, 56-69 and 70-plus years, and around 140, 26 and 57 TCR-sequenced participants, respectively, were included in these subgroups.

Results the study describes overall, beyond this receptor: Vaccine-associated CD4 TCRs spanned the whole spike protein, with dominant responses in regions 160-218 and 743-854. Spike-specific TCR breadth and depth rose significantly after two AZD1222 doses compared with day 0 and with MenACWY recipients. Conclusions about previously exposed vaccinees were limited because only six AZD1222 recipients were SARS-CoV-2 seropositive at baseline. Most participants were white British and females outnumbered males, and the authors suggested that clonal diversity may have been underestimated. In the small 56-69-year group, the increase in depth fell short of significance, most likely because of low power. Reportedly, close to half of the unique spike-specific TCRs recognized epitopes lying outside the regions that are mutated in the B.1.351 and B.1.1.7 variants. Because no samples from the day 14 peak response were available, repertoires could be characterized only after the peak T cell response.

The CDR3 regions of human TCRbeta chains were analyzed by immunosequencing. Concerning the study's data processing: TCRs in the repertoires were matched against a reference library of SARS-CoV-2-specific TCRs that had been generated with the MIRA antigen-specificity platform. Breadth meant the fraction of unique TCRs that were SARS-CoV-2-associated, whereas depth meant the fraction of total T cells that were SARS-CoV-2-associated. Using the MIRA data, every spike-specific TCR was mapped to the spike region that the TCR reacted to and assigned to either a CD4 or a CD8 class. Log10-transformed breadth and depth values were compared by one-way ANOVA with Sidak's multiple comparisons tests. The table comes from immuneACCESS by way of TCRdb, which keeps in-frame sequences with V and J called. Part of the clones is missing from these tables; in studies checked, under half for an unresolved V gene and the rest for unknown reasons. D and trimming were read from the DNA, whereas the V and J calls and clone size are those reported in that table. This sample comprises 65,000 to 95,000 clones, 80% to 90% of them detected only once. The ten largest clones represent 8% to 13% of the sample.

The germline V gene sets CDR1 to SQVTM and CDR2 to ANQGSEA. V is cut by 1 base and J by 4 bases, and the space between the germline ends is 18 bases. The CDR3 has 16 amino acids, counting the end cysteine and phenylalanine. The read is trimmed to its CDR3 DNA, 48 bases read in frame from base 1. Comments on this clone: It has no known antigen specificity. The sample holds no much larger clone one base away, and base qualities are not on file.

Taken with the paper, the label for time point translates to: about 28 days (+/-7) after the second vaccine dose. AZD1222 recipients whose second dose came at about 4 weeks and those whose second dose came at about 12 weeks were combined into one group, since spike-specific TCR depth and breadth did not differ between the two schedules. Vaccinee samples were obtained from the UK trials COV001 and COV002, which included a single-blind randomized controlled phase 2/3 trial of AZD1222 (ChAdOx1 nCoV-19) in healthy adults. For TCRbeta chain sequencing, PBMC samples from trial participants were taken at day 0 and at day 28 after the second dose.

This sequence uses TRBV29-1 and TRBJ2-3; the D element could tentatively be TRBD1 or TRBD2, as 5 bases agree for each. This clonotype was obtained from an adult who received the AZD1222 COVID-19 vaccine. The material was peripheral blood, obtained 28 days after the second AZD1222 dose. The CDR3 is CSVEGPDGASSDTQYF. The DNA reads TGCAGCGTTGAAGGTCCGGACGGGGCGAGCTCAGATACGCAGTATTTT.